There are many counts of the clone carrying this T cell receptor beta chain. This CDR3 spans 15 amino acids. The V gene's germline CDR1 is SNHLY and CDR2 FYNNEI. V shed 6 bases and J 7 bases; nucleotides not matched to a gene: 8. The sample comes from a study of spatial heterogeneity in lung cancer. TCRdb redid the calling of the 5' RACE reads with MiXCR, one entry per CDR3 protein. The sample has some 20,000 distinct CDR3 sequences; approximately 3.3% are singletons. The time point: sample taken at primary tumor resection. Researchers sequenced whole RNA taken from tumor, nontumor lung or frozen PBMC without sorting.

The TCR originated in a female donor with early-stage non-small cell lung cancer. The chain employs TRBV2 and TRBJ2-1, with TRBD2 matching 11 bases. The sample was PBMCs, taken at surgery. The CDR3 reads CASRKTSGSGNEQFF. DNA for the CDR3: TGTGCCAGCAGAAAAACTAGCGGGAGTGGGAATGAGCAGTTCTTC.